This T cell receptor (beta chain) was found in a study of blood T cell repertoires in COVID-19 (dated by TCRdb to 2018 to 2021). Study-level background: Collaborator samples came from the United States, Italy and Spain and covered acute and convalescent phases of COVID-19. The repertoires were released in a freely available public database intended as a resource for research on the immune response to SARS-CoV-2. The dataset comprised deeply sampled blood TCRbeta repertoires from subjects exposed to, actively infected with, or recovered from COVID-19. Where HLA class I and class II types were available, the types were taken from metadata supplied by the sample provider, not from assay-based typing. A de-identified subject ID, COVID-19 status, age in years and sex were almost always included in the sample metadata. The material from the prospective study consisted of cDNA or gDNA derived from T cells, B-cell-depleted T cells, or PBMCs. Samples came from the ongoing ImmuneRACE study (first 160 participants) plus 1,254 subjects from 6 global collaborators. Results the study describes overall, beyond this receptor: The amount of clinical and demographic metadata varied by source and participant and was provided uncurated.

Whole blood was collected in K2EDTA tubes by collaborating institutions according to the institutions' own protocols. For TCRbeta analysis, collaborator samples were shipped as frozen whole blood, as isolated PBMCs, or as DNA extracted from either sample type. In regard to this clone: Its recognized antigen is unknown. Base qualities are not recorded, but no much larger clone differs from it by a single base.

The CDR3 covers 19 residues, taking in both the cysteine and the phenylalanine. The CDR3 DNA has 57 bases and is translated from base 1. V lost 3 bases and J lost 1 base, and the count of bases not matched to a germline gene is 8. Looking up the germline V gene yields CDR1 SGHTA and CDR2 FQGNSA. The immunoSEQ Assay, a bias-controlled multiplex PCR, was used to amplify TCRbeta CDR3 regions from genomic DNA. As for the authors' bioinformatics: Nucleated cell counts per sample were estimated from amplification of reference gene primers within the assay. To quantify the absolute abundance of each unique TCRbeta CDR3 rearrangement, sequence reads were collapsed and filtered. For each sample, productive Simpson clonality was calculated as the square root of Simpson's diversity index across productive rearrangements. TCRdb took over this immuneACCESS table, retaining in-frame rearrangements with V and J assigned. Such tables are incomplete; in checked studies, under half of the missing clones stem from an unresolved V gene, and the remainder is unexplained. V and J calls and clone size are copied from that table; D and trimming were computed from the DNA. The sample yields about 210,000 clones; just over 90% were counted once. The ten largest clones take up around 1.2% of the sample.

Material for sequencing was peripheral blood. The sequence was obtained from a man aged 30 to 39 with acute or convalescent COVID-19. The V gene is TRBV7-2 and the J gene is TRBJ2-4; TRBD2 agrees with 14 junctional bases. CDR3 sequence: CASSLRLAGGPLAKNIQYF. In nucleotides, the sequence is TGTGCCAGCAGCTTGCGACTAGCGGGAGGGCCTCTGGCCAAAAACATTCAGTACTTC. Reference TRBV7-2 and TRBJ2-4 genes cover what lies past the CDR3, so the full variable domain is GAGVSQSPSNKVTEKGKDVELRCDPISGHTALYWYRQSLGQGLEFLIYFQGNSAPDKSGLPSDRFSAERTGGSVSTLTIQRTQQEDSAVYLCASSLRLAGGPLAKNIQYFGAGTRLSVL.